The following is a T cell receptor beta chain sequence with its context. It lacks a known antigen. No clone much larger than this one lies a single base away; base qualities are absent. This sample was taken from a study of Ad26.COV2.S vaccination and SARS-CoV-2 variants (dated by TCRdb to about 2021). For context, the study as a whole: Vaccine-arm donors came from COV1001, a multicentre, randomized, double-blind, placebo-controlled phase I-IIa trial of Ad26.COV2.S in healthy adults. Dosing of Ad26.COV2.S was intramuscular, at either 5x10^10 or 1x10^11 viral particles, delivered as one shot or as two shots spaced 56 days apart. Throughout the experiments and outcome assessment, investigators stayed blinded to trial group allocation. Participants in the trial were split at random into five groups of five each, receiving low-dose or high-dose Ad26.COV2.S once or twice, or else placebo on both occasions. TCRbeta repertoire sequencing served as the tool for gauging how specific and how broad the SARS-CoV-2-reactive T cell receptors were following Ad26.COV2.S vaccination. The TCR-sequenced set comprised about 32 samples: approximately 20 Ad26.COV2.S vaccine recipients, 5 placebo recipients and 8 SARS-CoV-2 convalescent individuals.

TCRbeta CDR3 regions were sequenced with the immunoSEQ Assay. After extraction, genomic DNA underwent amplification by bias-controlled multiplex PCR, followed by high-throughput sequencing. Turning to the authors' computational methods: Collapsing and filtering of sequences were performed to quantify the absolute abundance of each unique TCRbeta CDR3 region. Usable DNA was measured by amplifying reference genes present in all nucleated cells, and TCRbeta template counts were normalized to that usable DNA to estimate T cell fraction. Repertoire TCRs were annotated as SARS-CoV-2-specific by exact matching of V gene, CDR3 amino acid sequence and J gene to a known reactive TCR set. The reference SARS-CoV-2 TCR set was obtained from MIRA and was filtered for enrichment in COVID-19-positive ImmuneCODE repertoires, whereby public or cross-reactive TCRs were removed. Drawing on the MIRA antigens, annotated TCRs were analysed further at the level of specific ORF or position within ORF. Breadth was defined as the number of annotated unique rearrangements divided by the total number of unique productive rearrangements, and depth was defined as the summed frequency of the annotated unique rearrangements. TCR breadth was compared between groups using two-sided Wilcoxon rank-sum tests. Here the immuneACCESS table is served through TCRdb, limited to in-frame sequences with V and J called. Missing clones are a known gap in these copies; in checked studies unresolved V genes cover under half, and the rest lacks a known reason. The D gene and trimming were derived from the DNA, and the V and J assignments and clone size from that table. The sample table lists approximately 410,000 clones, 92% of them with a count of one. The biggest ten clones account for about 1.7% of the sample.

Paper-wide results and their limitations: Ad26.COV2.S recipients had higher spike-specific TCR breadth than placebo recipients (P = 0.0014). Non-spike TCR breadth was comparable between vaccine and placebo recipients, consistent with the vaccine containing only spike. The study lacked the statistical power to compare responses across vaccine doses or regimens. The authors noted that total T cell responses may have been underestimated by the TCR breadth and depth analyses. After vaccination, spike-specific CD8+ and CD4+ T cell responses were reported to show substantial breadth.

Taken with the paper, the label for treatment or condition translates to: roughly 18 received Ad26.COV2.S at low or high dose, single or two shots; roughly five received placebo; per-sample allocation not given. For vaccine and placebo recipients, the sequenced repertoires came from samples collected on day 63 after the first injection. Cohort 1b enrolled 20 to 30 adults aged 18-55 years at a single site in Boston, USA, between 29 July and 7 August 2020. Ad26.COV2.S consisted of a replication-incompetent adenovirus type 26 vector by which a prefusion-stabilized SARS-CoV-2 spike protein from the original Wuhan strain was expressed. This TCR was sampled from a person aged 18-65 years who received the Ad26.COV2.S COVID-19 vaccine or a placebo. Sequencing used peripheral blood, obtained in a trial of Ad26.COV2.S vaccine versus placebo.

CDR3 protein: CASSFFRTVNQPQHF. The bases read TGTGCCAGCAGCTTTTTCCGGACAGTCAATCAGCCCCAGCATTTT. The V gene is TRBV5-8 and the J gene is TRBJ1-5; the D region possibly corresponds to TRBD1 (6 bases align). The CDR3 numbers 15 residues from cysteine through phenylalanine. Of all the DNA, just the CDR3 is kept, 45 bases in frame from base 1. Trimming at the junction amounts to 2 bases on V and 3 bases on J, and the germline ends lie 12 bases apart. The germline V gene provides CDR1 SGHTS and CDR2 YDEGEE.